The 21 T cell receptor beta chains listed next were all sequenced from one sample in a study of T cells in localized non-small cell lung cancer. Produced via immunoSEQ multiplex PCR; TCRdb's table is partial and in-frame only. Of tens of thousands of clones in the sample, about 88% are singletons; the top ten hold around 28%. Specimen: peripheral blood, collected before any cancer treatment. The receptors were gathered from a male donor at least 60 years old with stage I squamous cell lung carcinoma.

V is TRBV20-1 and J is TRBJ2-3; D is possibly TRBD2 (6 bases). The germline V and J ends were trimmed by 7 bases and 7 bases, with 12 bases remaining between them. CDR3 length: 11 amino acids. CDR1 DFQATT and CDR2 SNEGSKA come from the germline V gene (reference sequence). CDR3 sequence reads: CSGGAQHTQYF. CDR3 in DNA: TGCAGTGGCGGGGCTCAACATACGCAGTATTTT.

This chain links TRBV5-4 with TRBJ1-1, with 8 bases identical to TRBD1. Germline trimming cut 4 bases from V and 4 bases from J; bases unmatched to any gene: 6. The CDR3 has 14 residues. Per germline, CDR1 SGHNT and CDR2 YYREEE (reference sequence). The chain's CDR3 is CASSPTGAPTEAFF. In nucleotides, the CDR3 is TGTGCCAGCAGCCCGACAGGGGCGCCCACTGAAGCTTTCTTT.

The gene calls are TRBV6-5 and TRBJ2-4; 8 bases fit TRBD1. After removal of 6 bases from V and 7 bases from J, the junction contained 5 bases not matched to a gene. In germline, CDR1 is MNHEY, CDR2 SVGAGI. This CDR3 is 13 amino acids long. This chain's CDR3 is CASRGTGGNIQYF. DNA for the CDR3: TGTGCCAGCAGGGGGACAGGAGGGAACATTCAGTACTTC.

The chain uses TRBV10-3 and TRBJ1-6, with no clear D. The CDR3 covers 14 residues. The V end was cut by 2 bases, the J end by 10 bases, with 12 bases between. Germline CDR1 reads ENHRY; CDR2 reads SYGVKD. In DNA form, the CDR3 reads TGTGCCATCAGTGAGGGCAGTCTAGCCTCACCCCTCCACTTT. Translating it yields CAISEGSLASPLHF.

This clone has just one count. The V and J genes are TRBV5-4 and TRBJ2-4; 7 nucleotides match TRBD1. From germline, CDR1 is SGHNT and CDR2 YYREEE (reference sequence). CDR3 size: 15 residues. V shed 2 bases, J shed 6 bases, and the junction held 8 bases outside the gene matches. The CDR3 sequence: CASSFKTGSLNIQYF. CDR3 nucleotide sequence: TGTGCCAGCAGCTTCAAGACAGGGTCGTTAAACATTCAGTACTTC.

This chain joins TRBV14 and TRBJ2-7, with TRBD1 as a possible D gene (5 bases). This CDR3 region has 14 residues. Germline V gene data show CDR1 as SGHDN and CDR2 as FVKESK. The V end lost 0 bases, the J end lost 2 bases, and 8 bases lay between the germline ends. The CDR3 DNA sequence: TGTGCCAGCAGCCAAGAACAGGTCGCCTACGAGCAGTACTTC. It codes for CASSQEQVAYEQYF.

V and J are TRBV7-6 and TRBJ2-1; no firm D call. In germline, CDR1 is SGHVS, CDR2 FNYEAQ. The CDR3 totals 14 residues. With 1 base removed from V and 2 bases from J, the gap between germline ends came to 6 bases. The CDR3 sequence: CASSLEPAYNEQFF. In DNA form, the CDR3 reads TGTGCCAGCAGCTTAGAGCCAGCCTACAATGAGCAGTTCTTC.

The gene calls are TRBV10-2 and TRBJ2-3, with TRBD2 as a possible D gene (5 bases). CDR3 length equals 17 residues. V was trimmed by 3 bases and J by 2 bases, leaving 18 bases between them. Per the germline V gene, CDR1 is WSHSY and CDR2 is SAAADI. The CDR3 sequence: CASSDPLRERLTDTQYF. CDR3 DNA: TGCGCCAGCAGTGATCCCTTAAGGGAGCGGCTCACAGATACGCAGTATTTT.

The chain is built from TRBV7-8 and TRBJ1-1; TRBD1 is a possible D gene (5 bases). The V gene lost 3 bases and the J gene lost 0 bases, with 8 bases spanning the gap. The germline V gene has CDR1 SGHVS and CDR2 FQNEAQ. This CDR3 contains 14 residues. The CDR3: CASSFNRLNTEAFF. As DNA, the CDR3 is TGTGCCAGCAGCTTCAACAGGCTGAACACTGAAGCTTTCTTT.

This rearrangement joins TRBV7-2 to TRBJ2-3; no clear D gene. V shed 5 bases and J shed 8 bases, with 17 bases lying between them. The CDR3 consists of 14 residues. Germline V gene lookup returns CDR1 SGHTA and CDR2 FQGNSA. CDR3: CASSRRLLPGTQYF. The CDR3 DNA sequence: TGTGCCAGCAGCCGCCGGCTACTCCCGGGTACGCAGTATTTT. The complete variable domain, with remaining parts taken from reference TRBV7-2 and TRBJ2-3, reads GAGVSQSPSNKVTEKGKDVELRCDPISGHTALYWYRQSLGQGLEFLIYFQGNSAPDKSGLPSDRFSAERTGGSVSTLTIQRTQQEDSAVYLCASSRRLLPGTQYFGPGTRLTVL.

The genes are TRBV7-2 and TRBJ2-4; no definite D call. The germline V gene has CDR1 SGHTA and CDR2 FQGNSA. The CDR3 totals 15 residues. V was trimmed by 5 bases and J by 4 bases, leaving 15 bases between them. The CDR3 spells CASSPLRLGKNIQYF. CDR3 nucleotide sequence: TGTGCCAGCAGCCCCTTAAGGCTCGGTAAAAACATTCAGTACTTC.

The rearrangement joins TRBV5-1 to TRBJ2-6; tentatively, D is TRBD1 (5 bases). The germline CDR1 and CDR2 sequences are SGHRS and YFSETQ. V was clipped by 4 bases and J by 4 bases, with 12 bases between them. The CDR3 is 15 amino acids. The CDR3 DNA follows: TGCGCCAGCAGCGTCTACAGGTCCGGGGCCAACGTCCTGACTTTC. It yields the protein CASSVYRSGANVLTF.

V and J are TRBV9 and TRBJ2-3, with D perhaps TRBD1 or TRBD2 (5 bases each). The CDR3 extends over 15 amino acids. Trimming left V 0 bases short and J 3 bases short, with 11 bases between. Germline CDR1 reads SGDLS; CDR2 reads YYNGEE. CDR3 coding DNA: TGTGCCAGCAGCGTAGGGGGCAGGGAGACAGATACGCAGTATTTT. Translating gives CASSVGGRETDTQYF.

The chain is built from TRBV6-6 and TRBJ2-7, with a tentative D call TRBD2 (6 bases). The germline gives CDR1 MNHNY, CDR2 SVGAGI (reference sequence). Between the trimmed V and J ends, which lost 6 bases and 4 bases, there was a span of 19 bases. The CDR3 contains 15 residues. CDR3 in DNA: TGTGCCAGCAGGCCGACCGAGGCGGGACGGTACGAGCAGTACTTC. This translates into CASRPTEAGRYEQYF.

This clone was seen a handful of times. This sequence joins TRBV11-1 and TRBJ2-7; D not certain. Looked up from germline, CDR1 is SGHAT and CDR2 is FQDESV (reference sequence). This CDR3 contains 12 residues. V lost 3 bases, J lost 4 bases, and 7 bases lay in between. The CDR3 nucleotides read TGTGCCAGCAGCTTGGGGAATTACGAGCAGTACTTC. Encoded protein: CASSLGNYEQYF.

The V call is TRBV5-4, the J call TRBJ1-1, with D maybe TRBD1 (6 bases). V dropped 4 bases and J dropped 4 bases, with 14 bases sitting between them. CDR1 and CDR2 (germline): SGHNT, YYREEE (reference sequence). The CDR3 has 14 residues. The CDR3 coding sequence is TGTGCCAGCAGCCCTAGTCAGGGGCGCACTGAAGCTTTCTTT. Translation gives CASSPSQGRTEAFF.

V and J are TRBV6-5 and TRBJ1-5, with 10 nucleotides matching TRBD1. The CDR3 is made up of 13 amino acids. V lost 8 bases and J lost 5; bases outside the gene matches: 3. CDR1 is MNHEY and CDR2 is SVGAGI in the germline V gene. CDR3 sequence (DNA): TGTGCCAGCGCGACAGGGGGCGATCAGCCCCAGCATTTT. Protein: CASATGGDQPQHF.

DNA for the CDR3: TGTGCCAGCAGCCGGACCGGAGGTGGGGAGACCCAGTACTTC. It translates to CASSRTGGGETQYF. The chain combines TRBV25-1 with TRBJ2-5; possible D gene TRBD2, 5 bases. The germline V gene has CDR1 MGHDK and CDR2 SYGVNS. This CDR3 contains 14 residues. The germline V and J ends were trimmed by 6 bases and 5 bases, with 16 bases remaining between them.

Comment on this clone: Other DNA sequences in the sample encode the same CDR3. The chain carries TRBV19 and TRBJ2-1, with unresolved D. Deletions cut 5 bases from V and 0 bases from J, with 14 bases between. CDR3 size: 16 residues. CDR1 LNHDA and CDR2 SQIVND come from the germline V gene (reference sequence). In DNA, the CDR3 is TGTGCCAGTAGTCCGACTGGTCGGAGCTCCTACAATGAGCAGTTCTTC. It translates to CASSPTGRSSYNEQFF.

This chain connects TRBV15 to TRBJ2-1; the D is unclear. This CDR3 comprises 15 residues. The V and J ends lost 0 bases and 4 bases respectively, with 10 bases between them. Germline CDR1 and CDR2: LNHNV and YYDKDF (reference sequence). DNA for the CDR3: TGTGCCACCAGCAGAGATCAAATAGGGTACAATGAGCAGTTCTTC. Amino acid sequence: CATSRDQIGYNEQFF.

The CDR3 loop is CASSFGGQGALSGANVLTF. The CDR3 DNA sequence: TGCGCCAGCAGCTTTGGGGGACAGGGAGCACTCTCTGGGGCCAACGTCCTGACTTTC. The rearrangement uses TRBV5-1 and TRBJ2-6, with 9 positions matching TRBD1. The CDR3 runs to 19 residues. Germline loops: CDR1 SGHRS, CDR2 YFSETQ. J gave up 0 bases and V 2 bases, and 9 bases lay outside the gene matches.